This is a list of T cell receptor beta chains from one sample in a study of molecular identifiers for immune sequencing clone quantification. Using its own MiXCR run on the PCR reads, TCRdb lists one record per CDR3 protein. The top ten clones hold 0.7% to 0.95% of a sample with roughly 630,000 distinct CDR3 sequences, less than 30% of them seen once. The specimen was naive CD8+ T cells from blood, with Jurkat cell RNA spiked in. The receptor source for this set is a human donor in good health. Some libraries in this study had Jurkat cell RNA spiked in. The CDR3 runs from the conserved cysteine through the conserved F or W. D genes are given only for firm matches. Not all rows give a size; the values are once, few, many and, for expanded clones, a class.

cdr3_length: 15; j_call: TRBJ2-1; clone_size: .; v_call: TRBV12-3/TRBV12-4; d_call: TRBD2; cdr3_nt: TGTGCCAGCAGTTTAAGTACTAGCGGGATCAATGAGCAGTTCTTC; cdr3_aa: CASSLSTSGINEQFF
cdr3_length: 15; j_call: TRBJ2-7; clone_size: many; v_call: TRBV9; d_call: TRBD2; cdr3_nt: TGTGCCAGCAGCCCCGGACTAGCGGTCTCCTACGAGCAGTACTTC; cdr3_aa: CASSPGLAVSYEQYF
cdr3_length: 12; j_call: TRBJ1-5; clone_size: many; v_call: TRBV12-3/TRBV12-4; d_call: .; cdr3_nt: TGTGCCAGCAGTATGCTTAATCAGCCCCAGCATTTT; cdr3_aa: CASSMLNQPQHF
cdr3_length: 15; j_call: TRBJ2-1; clone_size: .; v_call: TRBV19; d_call: TRBD2; cdr3_nt: TGTGCCAGTAGTTCTAGCGGGAGGGGAGTCAATGAGCAGTTCTTC; cdr3_aa: CASSSSGRGVNEQFF
cdr3_length: 12; j_call: TRBJ2-3; clone_size: many; v_call: TRBV30; d_call: .; cdr3_nt: TGTGCCTGGACAGGAATCACAGATACGCAGTATTTT; cdr3_aa: CAWTGITDTQYF
cdr3_length: 17; j_call: TRBJ2-7; clone_size: many; v_call: TRBV5-1; d_call: TRBD1; cdr3_nt: TGCGCCAGCAGCGCTACAGACACCGGGACAGGGGCCTACGAGCAGTACTTC; cdr3_aa: CASSATDTGTGAYEQYF
cdr3_length: 15; j_call: TRBJ2-1; clone_size: few; v_call: TRBV7-6; d_call: .; cdr3_nt: TGTGCCAGCAGCCCCTTAGCAGGTAGGGACAATGAGCAGTTCTTC; cdr3_aa: CASSPLAGRDNEQFF
cdr3_length: 13; j_call: TRBJ2-7; clone_size: few; v_call: TRBV18; d_call: .; cdr3_nt: TGTGCCAGCTCACCACCGCAGGGTTGGAAGCAGTACTTC; cdr3_aa: CASSPPQGWKQYF
cdr3_length: 14; j_call: TRBJ1-1; clone_size: few; v_call: TRBV9; d_call: .; cdr3_nt: TGTGCCAGCAGCGACCTTGAGGGGCCGGCTAATGCTTTCTTT; cdr3_aa: CASSDLEGPANAFF
cdr3_length: 13; j_call: TRBJ2-1; clone_size: .; v_call: TRBV6-6; d_call: .; cdr3_nt: TGTGCCAGCAGTCAAACAAGATACAATGAGCAGTTCTTC; cdr3_aa: CASSQTRYNEQFF
cdr3_length: 14; j_call: TRBJ1-5; clone_size: .; v_call: TRBV27; d_call: .; cdr3_nt: TGTGCCAGCAGTTTATCGGGGGATGATCAGCCCCAGCATTTT; cdr3_aa: CASSLSGDDQPQHF
cdr3_length: 13; j_call: TRBJ2-7; clone_size: many; v_call: TRBV6-5; d_call: .; cdr3_nt: TGTGCCAGCAGTTACGGGATAACCTACGAGCAGTACTTC; cdr3_aa: CASSYGITYEQYF
cdr3_length: 15; j_call: TRBJ2-3; clone_size: .; v_call: TRBV6-5; d_call: .; cdr3_nt: TGTGCCAGCAGTTACCCGTTTGGAGGCACAGATACGCAGTATTTT; cdr3_aa: CASSYPFGGTDTQYF
cdr3_length: 14; j_call: TRBJ2-7; clone_size: few; v_call: TRBV20-1; d_call: TRBD2; cdr3_nt: TGCAGTGCTAGAGGACTAGCGGGAGGAATCGAGCAGTACTTC; cdr3_aa: CSARGLAGGIEQYF
cdr3_length: 15; j_call: TRBJ1-5; clone_size: .; v_call: TRBV12-3/TRBV12-4; d_call: TRBD1; cdr3_nt: TGTGCCAGCAGTTTGAGGACAGGGTCCAATCAGCCCCAGCATTTT; cdr3_aa: CASSLRTGSNQPQHF
cdr3_length: 14; j_call: TRBJ1-5; clone_size: many; v_call: TRBV12-3/TRBV12-4; d_call: .; cdr3_nt: TGTGCCAGCAGTCCACAGGGTTACAATCAGCCCCAGCATTTT; cdr3_aa: CASSPQGYNQPQHF
cdr3_length: 18; j_call: TRBJ2-3; clone_size: many; v_call: TRBV4-3; d_call: TRBD2; cdr3_nt: TGCGCCAGCAGCCAAGATCTGGGGCGGGGGGCCTGGGGAGATACGCAGTATTTT; cdr3_aa: CASSQDLGRGAWGDTQYF
cdr3_length: 15; j_call: TRBJ2-2; clone_size: many; v_call: TRBV6-2/TRBV6-3; d_call: .; cdr3_nt: TGTGCCGGGGGGACTCTCCCTTTGAACACCGGGGAGCTGTTTTTT; cdr3_aa: CAGGTLPLNTGELFF
cdr3_length: 15; j_call: TRBJ2-2; clone_size: .; v_call: TRBV10-3; d_call: TRBD2; cdr3_nt: TGTGCCATCAGTGAACTAGCGGGGAACACCGGGGAGCTGTTTTTT; cdr3_aa: CAISELAGNTGELFF
cdr3_length: 8; j_call: TRBJ1-3; clone_size: .; v_call: TRBV12-3/TRBV12-4; d_call: .; cdr3_nt: TGTGCCAGCTGGACCATATATTTT; cdr3_aa: CASWTIYF
cdr3_length: 16; j_call: TRBJ2-7; clone_size: few; v_call: TRBV4-1; d_call: TRBD2; cdr3_nt: TGCGCCAGCAGCCAAGGGACTAGCGGGTACTTCTACGAGCAGTACTTC; cdr3_aa: CASSQGTSGYFYEQYF
cdr3_length: 13; j_call: TRBJ2-5; clone_size: few; v_call: TRBV12-3/TRBV12-4; d_call: .; cdr3_nt: TGTGCCAGCAGTTCCCCCACGAAAGAGACCCAGTACTTC; cdr3_aa: CASSSPTKETQYF
cdr3_length: 14; j_call: TRBJ2-6; clone_size: many; v_call: TRBV25-1; d_call: .; cdr3_nt: TGTGCCAGCAGTGAAATTTCTGGGGCCAACGTCCTGACTTTC; cdr3_aa: CASSEISGANVLTF
cdr3_length: 11; j_call: TRBJ1-2; clone_size: .; v_call: TRBV6-6; d_call: .; cdr3_nt: TGTGCCAGCAGCCCACTACTTAACTACACCTTC; cdr3_aa: CASSPLLNYTF
cdr3_length: 16; j_call: TRBJ1-5; clone_size: .; v_call: TRBV11-2; d_call: TRBD1; cdr3_nt: TGTGCCAGCAGCTCCTCGACAGGGGTCTCCAATCAGCCCCAGCATTTT; cdr3_aa: CASSSSTGVSNQPQHF
cdr3_length: 16; j_call: TRBJ2-5; clone_size: many; v_call: TRBV12-3/TRBV12-4; d_call: .; cdr3_nt: TGTGCCAGCAGTTTAGAATTAGTGGACAGTGCGGTGACCCAGTACTTC; cdr3_aa: CASSLELVDSAVTQYF
cdr3_length: 14; j_call: TRBJ2-1; clone_size: few; v_call: TRBV4-1; d_call: TRBD2; cdr3_nt: TGCGCCAGCAGCCAAGATCCCCTAGCGGGAGAAGAGTTCTTC; cdr3_aa: CASSQDPLAGEEFF
cdr3_length: 18; j_call: TRBJ2-3; clone_size: many; v_call: TRBV20-1; d_call: TRBD2; cdr3_nt: TGCAGTGCTAGAGATAAAACTAGCGGGGGGCCACTCACAGATACGCAGTATTTT; cdr3_aa: CSARDKTSGGPLTDTQYF
cdr3_length: 18; j_call: TRBJ2-5; clone_size: .; v_call: TRBV27; d_call: .; cdr3_nt: TGTGCCAGCAGTTTATCCCCCCCACCGGGATATGGGGAAGAGACCCAGTACTTC; cdr3_aa: CASSLSPPPGYGEETQYF
cdr3_length: 13; j_call: TRBJ2-1; clone_size: .; v_call: TRBV5-1; d_call: .; cdr3_nt: TGCGCCAGCAGCTTGGGGGGGATTGGTGAGCAGTTCTTC; cdr3_aa: CASSLGGIGEQFF
cdr3_length: 15; j_call: TRBJ2-7; clone_size: .; v_call: TRBV6-2/TRBV6-3; d_call: .; cdr3_nt: TGTGCCAGCAGTTACCGGTTTTTGGTTTCTAACGAGCTGTACTTC; cdr3_aa: CASSYRFLVSNELYF
cdr3_length: 19; j_call: TRBJ1-4; clone_size: few; v_call: TRBV6-6; d_call: .; cdr3_nt: TGTGCCAGCAGTTACTCTCCAGGGGACACCGCTGCAACTAATGAAAAACTGTTTTTT; cdr3_aa: CASSYSPGDTAATNEKLFF
cdr3_length: 18; j_call: TRBJ1-1; clone_size: .; v_call: TRBV7-9; d_call: TRBD1; cdr3_nt: TGTGCCAGCAGGGAAAGAGTTGGGACAGGGGGAGTCGGCACTGAAGCTTTCTTT; cdr3_aa: CASRERVGTGGVGTEAFF
cdr3_length: 14; j_call: TRBJ2-7; clone_size: few; v_call: TRBV20-1; d_call: .; cdr3_nt: TGCAGTGCCCCAAGTCGAGTCGGTGTCTACGAGCAGTACTTC; cdr3_aa: CSAPSRVGVYEQYF
cdr3_length: 16; j_call: TRBJ1-2; clone_size: .; v_call: TRBV2; d_call: .; cdr3_nt: TGTGCCAGCAGTGAGGTGGAACGGATAGCTAACTATGGCTACACCTTC; cdr3_aa: CASSEVERIANYGYTF
cdr3_length: 15; j_call: TRBJ1-5; clone_size: many; v_call: TRBV2; d_call: .; cdr3_nt: TGTGCCAGCAGTGAGTTAGTTTATAGCAATCAGCCCCAGCATTTT; cdr3_aa: CASSELVYSNQPQHF
cdr3_length: 13; j_call: TRBJ1-5; clone_size: .; v_call: TRBV24-1; d_call: .; cdr3_nt: TGTGCCACCAGTCCAGGGTTTGACCAGCCCCAGCATTTT; cdr3_aa: CATSPGFDQPQHF